The 20 T cell receptor beta chains in this list originate from one sample, sequenced in a study of cytomegalovirus exposure and HLA in healthy donors. Primers for the PCR totalled 60 Vbeta and 13 Jbeta. Assay: immunoSEQ multiplex PCR; the TCRdb copy retains only in-frame clones and omits some. The data contain about 160,000 clones, just over 75% of them singletons. The specimen was PBMCs. These receptors were taken from a man in his forties in good health and CMV-seronegative.

The rearrangement links TRBV7-9 to TRBJ2-7; D is undetermined. Germline CDR1 and CDR2: SEHNR and FQNEAQ (reference sequence). The CDR3 is made up of 11 amino acids. With 4 bases removed from V and 9 bases from J, the gap between germline ends came to 10 bases. The chain's CDR3 is CASSSVAAQYV. CDR3 coding DNA: TGTGCCAGCAGCTCCGTCGCGGCGCAGTACGTC.

The chain carries TRBV11-2 and TRBJ2-2; a weak D match, TRBD1 (6 bases). The CDR3 has 15 amino acids. CDR1 is SGHAT, CDR2 FQNNGV, per germline. Trimming pared 3 bases from V and 6 bases from J, leaving 14 bases between. The CDR3 nucleotides are TGTGCCAGCAGCTTTTCTTCAGGGGTTGCCGGGGAGCTGTTTTTT. This translates into CASSFSSGVAGELFF.

In its sample, this clone was seen a few times. V gene TRBV6-5 combines with J gene TRBJ1-2; 7 positions agree with TRBD1. CDR1 is MNHEY and CDR2 is SVGAGI in the germline V gene. The CDR3 has 16 residues. V lost 2 bases, J lost 5 bases, and 11 bases stayed unmatched. The CDR3 loop is CASSYGQASNSYGYTF. CDR3 nucleotides: TGTGCCAGCAGTTACGGACAGGCCTCAAACTCGTATGGCTACACCTTC.

J is TRBJ2-7 and V is TRBV15; 9 nucleotides match TRBD1. CDR3 length: 16 amino acids. V trimming: 1 base; J trimming: 2 bases; junction bases outside the gene matches: 6. The V gene's germline CDR1 is LNHNV and CDR2 YYDKDF (reference sequence). The CDR3 loop reads CATSRGGGTGPYEQYF. The CDR3 nucleotides are TGTGCCACCAGCAGAGGGGGCGGGACAGGGCCCTACGAGCAGTACTTC.

J is TRBJ2-7 and V is TRBV9; the D gene is possibly TRBD1 (5 bases). The CDR3 has 13 amino acids. The V gene's germline CDR1 is SGDLS and CDR2 YYNGEE. The germline V and J ends were trimmed by 0 bases and 3 bases, with 7 bases remaining between them. The CDR3 is CASSVGQFYEQYF. The CDR3 coding sequence is TGTGCCAGCAGCGTAGGACAGTTCTACGAGCAGTACTTC.

This clone was seen a handful of times. One end of the junction varies from germline; a read error may be responsible. This chain links TRBV13 with TRBJ2-6; TRBD2 matches 7 bases. CDR3 length: 16 residues. The V gene's germline CDR1 is PRHDT and CDR2 FYEKMQ (reference sequence). In DNA form, the CDR3 reads TGTGCCAGCAGCTCTCGGGGGGTTACTGGGGCCAACGGCCTGACTTTC. Residues: CASSSRGVTGANGLTF.

The CDR3 is CASSPGWGQPQHF. The CDR3, as DNA: TGTGCCAGCAGCCCGGGGTGGGGTCAGCCCCAGCATTTT. The V gene is TRBV7-2, the J gene TRBJ1-5; D remains unclear. Germline CDR1 reads SGHTA; CDR2 reads FQGNSA. V shed 5 bases and J shed 6 bases, with 11 bases lying between them. CDR3 length equals 13 residues.

The rearrangement joins TRBV9 to TRBJ2-1; D gene ambiguous. Germline CDR1 is SGDLS and CDR2 is YYNGEE. This CDR3 region has 12 residues. The V gene lost 3 bases and the J gene lost 6 bases, with 7 bases spanning the gap. CDR3: CASSAPRNEQFF. DNA of the CDR3: TGTGCCAGCAGCGCCCCTCGCAATGAGCAGTTCTTC.

The chain carries TRBV5-1 and TRBJ2-7, with 11 positions matching TRBD2. The CDR3 sequence is 15 residues long. CDR1 and CDR2 from the germline V gene are SGHRS and YFSETQ. J gave up 5 bases and V 4 bases, and 8 bases lay outside the gene matches. In DNA, the CDR3 is TGCGCCAGCAGCATCCGACTAGCGGGACGGGACGAGCAGTACTTC. Translating it yields CASSIRLAGRDEQYF. Full variable domain (outside the CDR3, taken from reference TRBV5-1 and TRBJ2-7): KAGVTQTPRYLIKTRGQQVTLSCSPISGHRSVSWYQQTPGQGLQFLFEYFSETQRNKGNFPGRFSGRQFSNSRSEMNVSTLELGDSALYLCASSIRLAGRDEQYFGPGTRLTVT.

The gene calls are TRBV18 and TRBJ2-4; a possible D gene is TRBD1 (5 bases). There are 14 residues in the CDR3. With 2 bases removed from V and 12 bases from J, the gap between germline ends came to 17 bases. Germline CDR1 is KGHSH and CDR2 is LQKENI. DNA for the CDR3: TGTGCCAGCTCACCAAGGCAGGGTGAAACTGCTCAGTACTTC. It codes for CASSPRQGETAQYF. Full variable domain (missing parts from reference TRBV18 and TRBJ2-4): NAGVMQNPRHLVRRRGQEARLRCSPMKGHSHVYWYRQLPEEGLKFMVYLQKENIIDESGMPKERFSAEFPKEGPSILRIQQVVRGDSAAYFCASSPRQGETAQYFGAGTRLSVL.

The V call is TRBV9, the J call TRBJ2-7, with no clear D. CDR1 SGDLS and CDR2 YYNGEE come from the germline V gene. Trimming took off 0 bases at V and 2 bases at J, with 12 bases between the two ends. CDR3 length equals 15 residues. The CDR3 here is CASSVDGGRTYEQYF. CDR3 bases: TGTGCCAGCAGCGTAGATGGCGGTAGAACCTACGAGCAGTACTTC.

V is TRBV7-2 and J is TRBJ1-2; 12 bases line up with TRBD1. This CDR3 region has 17 residues. From germline, CDR1 is SGHTA and CDR2 FQGNSA. Unmatched junction bases numbered 15, after V lost 5 bases and J lost 8 bases. DNA for the CDR3: TGTGCCAGCAGCCGGACCGTTGGGGGACAGGGGGCGAGAGGCTACACCTTC. Translating gives CASSRTVGGQGARGYTF.

The CDR3 reads CATQGDENEQFF. In DNA form, the CDR3 reads TGTGCCACCCAGGGGGATGAGAATGAGCAGTTCTTC. The chain recombines TRBV10-3 with TRBJ2-1, with 7 bases aligning to TRBD1. This CDR3 contains 12 residues. V dropped 10 bases and J dropped 7; count of bases not matched to a gene: 7. The germline V gene has CDR1 ENHRY and CDR2 SYGVKD.

The chain recombines TRBV27 with TRBJ1-2; TRBD1 matches 10 bases. Germline V gene lookup returns CDR1 MNHEY and CDR2 SMNVEV (reference sequence). This CDR3 is 16 amino acids long. V was pared by 4 bases and J by 7 bases, with 12 bases of the junction left unmatched. CDR3 DNA: TGTGCCAGCAGTTCTCCCCGGACAGGGGGTAATCGTGGCTACACCTTC. Encoded protein: CASSSPRTGGNRGYTF.

The V gene is TRBV10-3, the J gene TRBJ1-4; TRBD1 agrees at 7 bases. V shed 5 bases and J 0 bases; nucleotides not matched to a gene: 15. There are 19 residues in the CDR3. The V gene's germline CDR1 is ENHRY and CDR2 SYGVKD. In DNA form, the CDR3 reads TGTGCCATCAGTTCTTCCCCAGGGGGAGGAGATGCAACTAATGAAAAACTGTTTTTT. This gives the protein CAISSSPGGGDATNEKLFF.

The chain is built from TRBV5-1 and TRBJ2-7; 8 bases fit TRBD2. Trimming removed 0 bases from V and 2 bases from J; junction bases left unmatched: 10. The CDR3 runs to 17 residues. From germline, CDR1 is SGHRS and CDR2 YFSETQ. The CDR3 reads CASSLALLTSVTYEQYF. The CDR3 nucleotides are TGCGCCAGCAGCTTGGCCCTCCTGACTAGCGTAACCTACGAGCAGTACTTC.

This clone has more than one count but fewer than ten. The rearrangement links TRBV5-1 to TRBJ2-2; TRBD1 might be the D (6 bases). Between the trimmed V and J ends, which lost 5 bases and 5 bases, there was a span of 16 bases. The CDR3 consists of 15 residues. CDR1 is SGHRS, CDR2 YFSETQ, per germline. This CDR3 is CASRYAGTQTGELFF. The DNA for the CDR3 is TGCGCCAGCAGATACGCCGGGACACAAACCGGGGAGCTGTTTTTT.

V gene TRBV6-6 combines with J gene TRBJ2-7, with 7 bases lining up with TRBD1. CDR3 size: 14 residues. With V trimmed by 5 bases and J by 4 bases, 8 bases remained unmatched. CDR1 and CDR2 (germline): MNHNY, SVGAGI (reference sequence). The CDR3 reads CASSAPGQNYEQYV. CDR3 DNA sequence: TGTGCCAGCAGTGCCCCGGGACAGAATTACGAGCAGTACGTC.

The chain recombines TRBV2 with TRBJ2-5; 8 bases match TRBD2. The end of the DNA aligns better with TRBJ2-7, so the J call may be wrong. Per germline, CDR1 SNHLY and CDR2 FYNNEI. The CDR3 is 13 residues long. The CDR3 region has the DNA TGTGCCAGCACCAGTAGGACTAGCAGCGAGCAGTACTTC. It yields the protein CASTSRTSSEQYF.

The chain carries TRBV10-2 and TRBJ2-1; 7 positions agree with TRBD2. The CDR3 runs 15 residues. From germline, CDR1 is WSHSY and CDR2 SAAADI. Unmatched junction bases numbered 8, after V lost 5 bases and J lost 4 bases. The CDR3 nucleotides are TGCGCCAGCAGTTCTCCCAGCGGGACTTACAATGAGCAGTTCTTC. It is translated as CASSSPSGTYNEQFF.